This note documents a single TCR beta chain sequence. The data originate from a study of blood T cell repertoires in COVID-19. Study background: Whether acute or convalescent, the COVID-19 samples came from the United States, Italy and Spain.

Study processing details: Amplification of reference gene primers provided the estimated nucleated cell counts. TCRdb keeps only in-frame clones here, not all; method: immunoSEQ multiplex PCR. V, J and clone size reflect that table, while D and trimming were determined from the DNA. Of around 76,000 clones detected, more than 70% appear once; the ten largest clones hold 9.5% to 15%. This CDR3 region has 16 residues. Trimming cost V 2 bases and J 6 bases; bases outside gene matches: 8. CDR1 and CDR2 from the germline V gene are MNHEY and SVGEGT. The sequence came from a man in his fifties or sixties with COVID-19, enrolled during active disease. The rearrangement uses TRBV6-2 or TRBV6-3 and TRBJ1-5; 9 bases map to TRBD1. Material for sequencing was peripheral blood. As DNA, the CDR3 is TGTGCCAGCAGTTACGCCGGACAGGGGCCCACTCAGCCCCAGCATTTT. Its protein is CASSYAGQGPTQPQHF.